The clone carrying this T cell receptor (beta chain) was seen at least ten times. These data come from a study of T cells in Graves' hyperthyroidism and ophthalmopathy. Germline loops: CDR1 WNHNN, CDR2 SYGVQD (reference sequence). CDR3 length: 16 amino acids. The J segment lost 1 base and the V segment lost 2 bases, leaving 7 bases of the junction unmatched. Amplification yielded TCR beta CDR3 regions, with RNA transcripts as the source. HTBI primers were employed in a first-round RT-PCR of the TCR CDR3. One entry per CDR3 protein results from TCRdb running MiXCR on the multiplex PCR reads. Altogether over 150,000 distinct CDR3 sequences are present, about a sixth being singletons, with the ten largest covering about 50%.

The source of this sequence is a woman aged 50 to 60 with Graves' hyperthyroidism. Sequencing was carried out using blood. V gene TRBV10-1 combines with J gene TRBJ2-7; TRBD2 agrees at 8 bases. The CDR3 sequence: CASSEGSGSKSYEQYF. CDR3 DNA sequence: TGCGCCAGCAGTGAGGGCAGCGGGAGTAAATCCTACGAGCAGTACTTC.